A selection of T cell receptor beta chains follows, all from one sample in a study of human T cells and chemical hapten exposure. TCRdb redid the calling of the RACE reads with MiXCR, one entry per CDR3 protein. The sample has over 300,000 distinct CDR3 sequences; roughly 5% are singletons. Source: whole blood, taken in connection with sensitization to the hapten diphenylcyclopropenone (DPC). These receptors were collected from a woman aged 50 to 60 with alopecia areata. Some clones in this sample may be carry-over from other donors' samples. Both conserved end residues are part of each CDR3. The order of the fields is D gene, CDR3 length, clone size, V gene, J gene, CDR3 DNA, CDR3 protein. The D gene is left open where the match is weak. Clone size is stated in some rows and not others, as once, few, many or a class when expanded.

D: -; length: 13; size: -; V: TRBV29-1; J: TRBJ1-5; DNA: TGCAGCGTCCGGACCGGGGTTGGGCAGCCCCAGCATTTT; CDR3: CSVRTGVGQPQHF
D: TRBD2; length: 15; size: many; V: TRBV7-2; J: TRBJ2-3; DNA: TGTGCCAGCAGCCTCAGACTAGCGGGCACAGATACGCAGTATTTT; CDR3: CASSLRLAGTDTQYF
D: -; length: 13; size: many; V: TRBV2; J: TRBJ2-2; DNA: TGTGCCAGCACAGGGTGGGACACCGGGGAGCTGTTTTTT; CDR3: CASTGWDTGELFF
D: TRBD1; length: 15; size: -; V: TRBV7-2; J: TRBJ2-3; DNA: TGTGCCAGCAGTCTGGGACAGGGCGCCGTAAATACGCAGTATTTT; CDR3: CASSLGQGAVNTQYF
D: TRBD2; length: 16; size: many; V: TRBV4-3; J: TRBJ2-7; DNA: TGCGCCAGCAGCCCCGGGACTAGCGGGAGCCCCTACGAGCAGTACTTC; CDR3: CASSPGTSGSPYEQYF
D: TRBD1; length: 16; size: few; V: TRBV5-1; J: TRBJ1-6; DNA: TGCGCCAGCAGCTTGGGGCAGGGGGTGCCAAATTCACCCCTCCACTTT; CDR3: CASSLGQGVPNSPLHF
D: -; length: 14; size: many; V: TRBV7-2; J: TRBJ2-4; DNA: TGTGCCAGCAGCTTAGAGGGAGGCAAAAACATTCAGTACTTC; CDR3: CASSLEGGKNIQYF
D: TRBD2; length: 18; size: -; V: TRBV14; J: TRBJ2-2; DNA: TGTGCCAGCAGCCAGTCCGGACTAGCGGGAGGGCGAGCCGGGGAGCTGTTTTTT; CDR3: CASSQSGLAGGRAGELFF
D: -; length: 14; size: -; V: TRBV2; J: TRBJ2-3; DNA: TGTGCCAGCAGTGGGAGGGGGCGCCTAGATACGCAGTATTTT; CDR3: CASSGRGRLDTQYF
D: -; length: 13; size: -; V: TRBV12-3/TRBV12-4; J: TRBJ2-7; DNA: TGTGCCAGCAGTTGGACAGAGCCCAGCGAGCAGTACTTC; CDR3: CASSWTEPSEQYF
D: -; length: 16; size: -; V: TRBV9; J: TRBJ2-7; DNA: TGTGCCAGCAGCGTACCGTTGGCGGGAAGGTCCTACGAGCAGTACTTC; CDR3: CASSVPLAGRSYEQYF
D: TRBD1; length: 16; size: many; V: TRBV9; J: TRBJ1-6; DNA: TGTGCCAGCAGCCAAGAGGGGGCGAATTATAATTCACCCCTCCACTTT; CDR3: CASSQEGANYNSPLHF
D: TRBD1; length: 14; size: many; V: TRBV6-5; J: TRBJ2-1; DNA: TGTGCCAGCAGGACAGGGGGGACCTACAATGAGCAGTTCTTC; CDR3: CASRTGGTYNEQFF
D: -; length: 15; size: -; V: TRBV7-6; J: TRBJ1-3; DNA: TGTGCCAGCAGCTTAGGGGGCCTCTCTGGAAACACCATATATTTT; CDR3: CASSLGGLSGNTIYF
D: -; length: 14; size: many; V: TRBV6-1; J: TRBJ2-4; DNA: TGTGCCAGCAGTGGACTGGGGGCTAGAAACATTCAGTACTTC; CDR3: CASSGLGARNIQYF
D: -; length: 15; size: -; V: TRBV5-1; J: TRBJ1-6; DNA: TGCGCCAGCAGCTTCGATGTCAGGGACGGTTCACCCCTCCACTTT; CDR3: CASSFDVRDGSPLHF
D: TRBD1; length: 14; size: -; V: TRBV5-1; J: TRBJ1-1; DNA: TGCGCCAGCAGCTTGGGGACAGGGAGAACTGAAGCTTTCTTT; CDR3: CASSLGTGRTEAFF
D: -; length: 13; size: -; V: TRBV28; J: TRBJ2-7; DNA: TGTGCCAGCAGTTTATCAGGGACGACCAAGCAGTACTTC; CDR3: CASSLSGTTKQYF
D: -; length: 13; size: many; V: TRBV2; J: TRBJ2-5; DNA: TGTGCCAGCAGCCTGGCTCGAGGGGAGACCCAGTACTTC; CDR3: CASSLARGETQYF
D: TRBD2; length: 16; size: -; V: TRBV12-3/TRBV12-4; J: TRBJ2-3; DNA: TGTGCCAGCAGCCGAGGGACTAGCGTGGGCACAGATACGCAGTATTTT; CDR3: CASSRGTSVGTDTQYF
D: -; length: 16; size: few; V: TRBV4-1; J: TRBJ2-3; DNA: TGCGCCAGCAGCCAAGTACTCGGGGCAATGGATTCGGCGCAGTATTTT; CDR3: CASSQVLGAMDSAQYF
D: -; length: 15; size: few; V: TRBV12-3/TRBV12-4; J: TRBJ1-5; DNA: TGTGCCAGCAGTTTAGAAGGGCCCCTTGGCCAGCCCCAGCATTTT; CDR3: CASSLEGPLGQPQHF
D: -; length: 15; size: many; V: TRBV5-1; J: TRBJ1-1; DNA: TGCGCCAGCAGTATGTCCGGGGAGATGAACACTGAAGCTTTCTTT; CDR3: CASSMSGEMNTEAFF
D: TRBD2; length: 14; size: many; V: TRBV24-1; J: TRBJ2-2; DNA: TGTGCCACCAGTGGGCGGGAGGCCCCCGGGGAGCTGTTTTTT; CDR3: CATSGREAPGELFF
D: -; length: 14; size: few; V: TRBV9; J: TRBJ1-2; DNA: TGTGCCAGCAGCACAAACCCCACAGGGACCGGCTACACCTTC; CDR3: CASSTNPTGTGYTF
D: -; length: 13; size: -; V: TRBV5-8; J: TRBJ2-7; DNA: TGTGCCAGCAGCTTGGCCGTGACGCACGAGCAGTACTTC; CDR3: CASSLAVTHEQYF
D: TRBD1; length: 13; size: many; V: TRBV6-2/TRBV6-3; J: TRBJ1-5; DNA: TGTGCCAGCAGTTATCAGGGGGAACAGCCCCAGCATTTT; CDR3: CASSYQGEQPQHF
D: TRBD1; length: 19; size: many; V: TRBV6-4; J: TRBJ1-1; DNA: TGTGCCAGCAGTGACTTTCAGGGGGCGCGGGAACCCCCGAACACTGAAGCTTTCTTT; CDR3: CASSDFQGAREPPNTEAFF
D: -; length: 15; size: many; V: TRBV5-1; J: TRBJ2-1; DNA: TGCGCCAGCAGCTTGGCCGGGACTGACTACAATGAGCAGTTCTTC; CDR3: CASSLAGTDYNEQFF
D: -; length: 14; size: many; V: TRBV28; J: TRBJ1-5; DNA: TGTGCCAGCAGTTTGAACCCGAGGGATCAGCCCCAGCATTTT; CDR3: CASSLNPRDQPQHF
D: TRBD1; length: 13; size: few; V: TRBV6-5; J: TRBJ1-2; DNA: TGTGCCAGCATTGCAGGGGGAGGCTATGGCTACACCTTC; CDR3: CASIAGGGYGYTF
D: -; length: 13; size: many; V: TRBV7-2; J: TRBJ1-1; DNA: TGTGCCAGCTGTCAGGTCGCGAACACTGAAGCTTTCTTT; CDR3: CASCQVANTEAFF
D: -; length: 13; size: many; V: TRBV6-2/TRBV6-3; J: TRBJ2-3; DNA: TGTGCCAGCAGTTACAAGGCGGGAGATACGCAGTATTTT; CDR3: CASSYKAGDTQYF
D: -; length: 14; size: -; V: TRBV18; J: TRBJ1-5; DNA: TGTGCCAGCTCTGGGGGGAATATCCATCAGCCCCAGCATTTT; CDR3: CASSGGNIHQPQHF
D: -; length: 13; size: many; V: TRBV2; J: TRBJ2-5; DNA: TGTGCCAGCGCACTGGCACAACAAGAGACCCAGTACTTC; CDR3: CASALAQQETQYF
D: TRBD2; length: 15; size: many; V: TRBV20-1; J: TRBJ2-7; DNA: TGCAGTGCTAGAGCACTTCGGACTAGCGTCTACGAGCAGTACTTC; CDR3: CSARALRTSVYEQYF
D: TRBD1; length: 13; size: -; V: TRBV7-2; J: TRBJ1-1; DNA: TGTGCCAGCACCTTCACAGGGGGCACTGAAGCTTTCTTT; CDR3: CASTFTGGTEAFF
D: -; length: 14; size: many; V: TRBV12-3/TRBV12-4; J: TRBJ1-4; DNA: TGTGCCAGCAGTTTGAGGCGGGCTGGGGAAAAACTGTTTTTT; CDR3: CASSLRRAGEKLFF
D: -; length: 16; size: many; V: TRBV20-1; J: TRBJ2-7; DNA: TGCAGTGAGCAGGGGCTTACCGGGACGAGGCCCTACGAGCAGTACTTC; CDR3: CSEQGLTGTRPYEQYF
D: TRBD1; length: 12; size: many; V: TRBV6-5; J: TRBJ2-3; DNA: TGTGCCAGTCGGGGGACAGGGGATACGCAGTATTTT; CDR3: CASRGTGDTQYF
D: -; length: 11; size: many; V: TRBV12-3/TRBV12-4; J: TRBJ2-2; DNA: TGTGCCAGCAGTTTCCCCGGGGAGCTGTTTTTT; CDR3: CASSFPGELFF
D: TRBD1; length: 16; size: -; V: TRBV7-2; J: TRBJ1-6; DNA: TGTGCCAGCAGCTCCCGGACAGGGTGGGGTAATTCACCCCTCCACTTT; CDR3: CASSSRTGWGNSPLHF
D: -; length: 13; size: many; V: TRBV6-2/TRBV6-3; J: TRBJ2-7; DNA: TGTGCCAGCAGTTACTCGTCTTTCTCCGAGCAGTACTTC; CDR3: CASSYSSFSEQYF
D: TRBD2; length: 16; size: many; V: TRBV5-6; J: TRBJ2-3; DNA: TGTGCCAGCAGCTTGGCGGTACTAGCGGGGGCAGATACGCAGTATTTT; CDR3: CASSLAVLAGADTQYF
D: TRBD1; length: 13; size: few; V: TRBV2; J: TRBJ1-1; DNA: TGTGCCAACGAGGGACAGATGAACACTGAAGCTTTCTTT; CDR3: CANEGQMNTEAFF
D: TRBD1; length: 16; size: many; V: TRBV12-3/TRBV12-4; J: TRBJ1-2; DNA: TGTGCCAGCAGTTTGACAGGGGCAGCTAGGGACTATGGCTACACCTTC; CDR3: CASSLTGAARDYGYTF
D: TRBD2; length: 13; size: many; V: TRBV10-3; J: TRBJ2-7; DNA: TGTGCCAGTGAAGCGGGAGATCAGTACGAGCAGTACTTC; CDR3: CASEAGDQYEQYF
D: TRBD2; length: 14; size: -; V: TRBV6-2/TRBV6-3; J: TRBJ2-2; DNA: TGTGCCAGCAGTTACACTAGCGTGACCGGGGAGCTGTTTTTT; CDR3: CASSYTSVTGELFF
D: -; length: 15; size: many; V: TRBV7-6; J: TRBJ2-5; DNA: TGTGCCAGCAGCTTAGTCGGCGCAGTACAAGAGACCCAGTACTTC; CDR3: CASSLVGAVQETQYF
D: -; length: 14; size: many; V: TRBV28; J: TRBJ2-1; DNA: TGTGCCAGCACTGGGAGCGGCCCGTACAATGAGCAGTTCTTC; CDR3: CASTGSGPYNEQFF
D: -; length: 14; size: -; V: TRBV7-8; J: TRBJ1-1; DNA: TGTGCCAGCAGCTTAGGCCGCGGACTAATTGAAGCTTTCTTT; CDR3: CASSLGRGLIEAFF